The 8 T cell receptor beta chains listed next were all sequenced from one sample in a study of T cells in Graves' hyperthyroidism and ophthalmopathy (dated by TCRdb to 2018 to 2020). Library method: multiplex PCR. Sequencing was performed on an Illumina HiSeq 2000. TCR beta CDR3 regions were amplified from RNA transcripts. The first round of RT-PCR for the TCR CDR3 was performed with the HTBI primer set and the Qiagen OneStep RT-PCR kit. TCRdb passed the public sequencing reads through fastp at Q25 and MiXCR, retaining productive beta sequences. Each CDR3 protein appears once, grouped with its most common genes and DNA. The sample table lists approximately 510,000 distinct CDR3 sequences, about 20% of them with a count of one. Of the sample, about 26% falls within the top ten clones. Material for sequencing was blood. The receptors come from a man aged 18-30 years with Graves' hyperthyroidism.

V usage is TRBV15 and J usage is TRBJ1-1; D gene ambiguous. This CDR3 has 14 residues. Germline CDR1 is LNHNV and CDR2 is YYDKDF (reference sequence). Trimming stripped 0 bases from V and 4 bases from J, with 9 bases between. This chain's CDR3 is CATSRELIGTEAFF. In DNA form, the CDR3 reads TGTGCCACCAGCAGAGAATTGATAGGCACTGAAGCTTTCTTT.

This clonotype occurred many times. The chain employs TRBV29-1 and TRBJ1-3; no clear D gene. Germline V lookup: CDR1 SQVTM, CDR2 ANQGSEA. Between the trimmed V and J ends, which lost 8 bases and 2 bases, there was a span of 25 bases. The CDR3 extends over 17 amino acids. CDR3 amino acids: CSTNRNSSFPPGNTIYF. CDR3 bases: TGCAGCACCAACAGAAACTCCTCTTTCCCTCCTGGAAACACCATATATTTT.

There are a few counts of this clonotype. The chain is built from TRBV7-8 and TRBJ1-2, with 7 bases aligning to TRBD1. CDR1 and CDR2 from the germline V gene are SGHVS and FQNEAQ. Trimming took 6 bases from V and 2 from J; bases not matched to a gene: 6. CDR3 length equals 14 residues. Written as DNA, the CDR3 is TGTGCCAGCAGAATGGACAGGCAAAACTATGGCTACACCTTC. Amino acids: CASRMDRQNYGYTF.

This clonotype has at least ten counts. This sequence joins TRBV20-1 and TRBJ2-5; possible D gene TRBD2, 5 bases. The germline V gene encodes CDR1 DFQATT and CDR2 SNEGSKA (reference sequence). The CDR3 extends over 14 amino acids. V lost 5 bases, J lost 9 bases, and 22 bases lay in between. The CDR3 DNA reads TGCAGTGCTCGGTCGTTGGGAGTTCAGACGGCCCAGTACTTC. It encodes CSARSLGVQTAQYF.

Ten or more counts support this clonotype. This chain uses TRBV13 with TRBJ2-5, with D possibly called TRBD1 or TRBD2 (7 bases each). Germline assignment: CDR1 PRHDT and CDR2 FYEKMQ (reference sequence). Trimming cost V 2 bases and J 4 bases, with 14 bases left between them. CDR3 size: 15 residues. The CDR3 DNA reads TGTGCCAGCAGCTTACAGGGGGGGGGCGGAGAGACCCAGTACTTC. This translates into CASSLQGGGGETQYF.

This clonotype was detected many times. CDR3 sequence reads: CSARDEQFYYEQYF. CDR3 DNA: TGCAGTGCTAGAGACGAACAGTTCTACTACGAGCAGTACTTC. The chain carries TRBV20-1 and TRBJ2-7; no firm D call. The CDR3 consists of 14 residues. V was pared by 0 bases and J by 3 bases, with 12 bases between. Germline loops: CDR1 DFQATT, CDR2 SNEGSKA (reference sequence).

This clonotype was counted ten times or more. The junction departs from the called germline gene at one end, perhaps through a read error. The chain carries TRBV27 and TRBJ1-2; tentative D call: TRBD1 (6 bases). This CDR3 spans 12 amino acids. The germline V gene has CDR1 MNHEY and CDR2 SMNVEV (reference sequence). CDR3 sequence (DNA): TGTGCCAGCAGTCCACAGGGTTATGGCTACATCTTC. Its protein is CASSPQGYGYIF.

This clonotype occurred a few times. The chain recombines TRBV5-1 with TRBJ2-3; 8 nucleotides match TRBD2. V lost 3 bases, J lost 5 bases, and 8 bases stayed unmatched. Germline CDR1 SGHRS, CDR2 YFSETQ. The CDR3 has 15 residues. CDR3 nucleotide sequence: TGCGCCAGCAGCTACGGGGGGGCGTTGATAGATACGCAGTATTTT. This translates into CASSYGGALIDTQYF.